These 16 T cell receptor beta chains were sequenced from one sample in a study of T-cell reconstitution after alpha-beta-depleted transplantation in children. Unique molecular identifiers were incorporated during preparation of the TCRbeta library. TCRdb re-derived calls from the PCR reads in MiXCR, one entry per CDR3 protein. The data contain 450,000 to 600,000 distinct CDR3 sequences, approximately 30% of them seen just once; the ten biggest clones take up 2% to 2.5%. Sequenced material: PBMCs from the stem cell graft donor, taken from the stem cell graft. Receptor source: a human donor who donated a stem cell graft to a child with aplastic anemia.

The rearrangement joins TRBV20-1 to TRBJ2-3, with 9 bases identical to TRBD2. The germline V gene encodes CDR1 DFQATT and CDR2 SNEGSKA (reference sequence). CDR3 length: 16 residues. Trimming at V came to 2 bases and at J to 5 bases, leaving 11 bases not matched to a gene. This CDR3 is CSARLAGGSWEDTQYF. The CDR3, as DNA: TGCAGTGCTAGACTTGCGGGAGGGTCCTGGGAAGATACGCAGTATTTT.

This clonotype occurred a few times. The chain uses TRBV5-1 and TRBJ2-7, with D perhaps matching TRBD1 (7 bases). There are 15 residues in the CDR3. Trimming shortened V by 4 bases and J by 5 bases, and 19 bases separated the two germline ends. CDR1 and CDR2 from the germline V gene are SGHRS and YFSETQ. The CDR3 spells CASSLRDSTRNEQYF. CDR3 DNA: TGCGCCAGCAGCCTGCGGGACAGCACTCGAAACGAGCAGTACTTC.

This clonotype was observed a few times. The chain couples TRBV28 to TRBJ2-7; 10 nucleotides line up with TRBD1. The CDR3 is 14 residues long. CDR1 is MDHEN, CDR2 SYDVKM, per germline. V shed 4 bases, J shed 3 bases, and the junction held 3 bases outside the gene matches. The CDR3 nucleotides read TGTGCCAGCAGTTCTGGACAGGGGGGCTACGAGCAGTACGTC. Encoded protein: CASSSGQGGYEQYV.

This clonotype was detected ten times or more. V and J are TRBV5-6 and TRBJ1-5; D is unresolved. Trimming left V 0 bases short and J 4 bases short, with 5 bases between. Germline lookup yields CDR1 SGHDT and CDR2 YYEEEE. The CDR3 has 13 residues. The CDR3 loop reads CASSLASNQPQHF. The CDR3 DNA is TGTGCCAGCAGCTTGGCGTCGAATCAGCCCCAGCATTTT.

The V call is TRBV7-9, the J call TRBJ1-5; perhaps TRBD1 as D (6 bases). CDR3 length: 16 amino acids. V was clipped by 5 bases and J by 1 base, with 15 bases between them. Germline CDR1 SEHNR, CDR2 FQNEAQ (reference sequence). The CDR3 coding sequence is TGTGCCAGCAGCGCACTCAGGGGAACGAGCAATCAGCCCCAGCATTTT. It specifies CASSALRGTSNQPQHF.

The chain recombines TRBV24-1 with TRBJ2-3; D is uncertain. V lost 1 base to trimming and J lost 3 bases, with 13 bases between them. Germline loops: CDR1 KGHDR, CDR2 SFDVKD. This CDR3 spans 16 amino acids. CDR3 loop: CATSDFRSMGTDTQYF. The DNA of the CDR3 is TGTGCCACCAGTGATTTCAGAAGTATGGGAACAGATACGCAGTATTTT.

V usage is TRBV18 and J usage is TRBJ1-2, with D hard to call. The V end lost 6 bases, the J end lost 3 bases, and 11 bases lay between the germline ends. The CDR3 contains 13 residues. Germline V gene sequence: CDR1 KGHSH, CDR2 LQKENI. The CDR3 reads CASSPDLDYGYTF. The CDR3 DNA is TGTGCCAGCTCTCCAGACTTGGACTATGGCTACACCTTC.

This clonotype has just a few counts. The chain carries TRBV29-1 and TRBJ2-7, with D possibly being TRBD1 (6 bases). This CDR3 has 15 residues. Germline V CDR1 and CDR2: SQVTM, ANQGSEA. V was cut by 0 bases and J by 3 bases, with 15 bases left in between. This chain's CDR3 is CSVEEERGSYYEQYF. Written as DNA, the CDR3 is TGCAGCGTTGAAGAAGAGAGGGGGTCGTACTACGAGCAGTACTTC.

This clonotype was seen only a few times. V usage is TRBV5-1 and J usage is TRBJ1-5; 8 bases map to TRBD1. The V gene's germline CDR1 is SGHRS and CDR2 YFSETQ. This CDR3 has 15 residues. Trimming cost V 3 bases and J 3 bases; bases outside gene matches: 5. The CDR3 reads CASSWTGRDNQPQHF. CDR3 nucleotide sequence: TGCGCCAGCAGCTGGACAGGGCGAGACAATCAGCCCCAGCATTTT. Full variable domain (rest looked up from reference TRBV5-1 and TRBJ1-5): KAGVTQTPRYLIKTRGQQVTLSCSPISGHRSVSWYQQTPGQGLQFLFEYFSETQRNKGNFPGRFSGRQFSNSRSEMNVSTLELGDSALYLCASSWTGRDNQPQHFGDGTRLSIL.

This sequence joins TRBV5-5 and TRBJ1-2; D is possibly TRBD1 (6 bases). The CDR3 loop spans 14 amino acids. V lost 6 bases and J 4 bases, leaving 16 bases between the germline ends. CDR1 and CDR2 from the germline V gene are SGHKS and YYEKEE (reference sequence). The CDR3 DNA sequence: TGTGCCAGCACCCAGATGGGGGGCGGCTATGGCTACACCTTC. The encoded protein is CASTQMGGGYGYTF.

The V call is TRBV6-5, the J call TRBJ1-2; TRBD1 might be the D (5 bases). CDR3 length: 16 amino acids. Germline loops: CDR1 MNHEY, CDR2 SVGAGI. V lost 4 bases and J lost 4, with 19 bases in between. CDR3 sequence: CASSSNLNGGIYGYTF. CDR3 nucleotide sequence: TGTGCCAGCAGTTCCAACCTGAACGGGGGGATCTATGGCTACACCTTC.

The table lists this clonotype with a few counts. V gene TRBV10-1 combines with J gene TRBJ2-1; D possibly corresponds to TRBD1 (5 bases). Trimming shortened V by 2 bases and J by 7 bases, and 15 bases separated the two germline ends. Per the germline V gene, CDR1 is WNHNN and CDR2 is SYGVQD (reference sequence). The CDR3 has 15 residues. The CDR3 spells CASSEGAAPRNEQFF. The CDR3 DNA reads as TGCGCCAGCAGTGAGGGGGCAGCTCCAAGGAATGAGCAGTTCTTC.

This chain links TRBV18 with TRBJ1-1; D not resolved. The CDR3 has 14 residues. Trimming left V 5 bases short and J 1 base short, with 11 bases between. CDR1 is KGHSH, CDR2 LQKENI, per germline. The CDR3 is CASSAGPANTEAFF. In nucleotides, the CDR3 is TGTGCCAGCTCAGCGGGTCCAGCGAACACTGAAGCTTTCTTT.

This clonotype has a handful of counts. V usage is TRBV6-5 and J usage is TRBJ2-2; 12 positions match TRBD2. The germline V gene has CDR1 MNHEY and CDR2 SVGAGI. V lost 0 bases, J lost 6 bases, and 8 bases stayed unmatched. This CDR3 is built from 18 residues. CDR3 coding DNA: TGTGCCAGCAGTTACTCGATCGCACTAGCGGGAGGACCCGGGGAGCTGTTTTTT. It encodes CASSYSIALAGGPGELFF.

This clonotype occurred a few times. The J gene is TRBJ2-1, the V gene TRBV24-1, with D possibly being TRBD2 (6 bases). This CDR3 spans 14 amino acids. Trimming removed 9 bases from V and 8 bases from J, with 19 bases in between. Germline assignment: CDR1 KGHDR and CDR2 SFDVKD. Here the CDR3 reads CATVGTSKTDEQFF. The DNA for the CDR3 is TGTGCCACCGTGGGAACTAGCAAGACCGATGAGCAGTTCTTC.

This rearrangement joins TRBV20-1 to TRBJ1-4, with a possible D match to TRBD1 (6 bases). Germline V gives CDR1 DFQATT, CDR2 SNEGSKA (reference sequence). This CDR3 region has 17 residues. The ends were cut back, 7 bases at V and 2 bases at J, with 23 bases in the middle. The CDR3: CSVWGLGGLMTNEKLFF. The CDR3 region has the DNA TGCAGTGTTTGGGGCTTGGGGGGGCTTATGACTAATGAAAAACTGTTTTTT.